One sample yielded the 21 T cell receptor beta chains listed below, sequenced in a study of T-cell reconstitution after alpha-beta-depleted transplantation in children. A library of TCRbeta sequences, prepared with unique molecular identifiers, was generated. TCRdb used MiXCR to reprocess the PCR reads, holding one entry per CDR3 protein. The sample has under 750,000 distinct CDR3 sequences, 23% seen once. This sample comprised PBMCs, mostly from graft donor cells, obtained 360 days after TCRalphabeta/CD19-depleted stem cell transplant. The receptors come from a boy in the first two years of life who had a stem cell transplant for acute myeloid leukemia, so the T cells may come from the graft donor.

The chain employs TRBV5-1 and TRBJ2-2, with D uncertain. V lost 1 base and J 0 bases, leaving 7 bases between the germline ends. The V gene's germline CDR1 is SGHRS and CDR2 YFSETQ. There are 15 residues in the CDR3. Written as DNA, the CDR3 is TGCGCCAGCAGCTTGTTTGGGGCGAACACCGGGGAGCTGTTTTTT. The encoded protein is CASSLFGANTGELFF. Using reference TRBV5-1 and TRBJ2-2 for the parts outside the CDR3, the full variable domain is KAGVTQTPRYLIKTRGQQVTLSCSPISGHRSVSWYQQTPGQGLQFLFEYFSETQRNKGNFPGRFSGRQFSNSRSEMNVSTLELGDSALYLCASSLFGANTGELFFGEGSRLTVL.

The rearrangement uses TRBV7-9 and TRBJ2-5; D is uncertain. This CDR3 has 17 residues. Trimming pared 1 base from V and 0 bases from J, leaving 15 bases between. CDR1 and CDR2 from the germline V gene are SEHNR and FQNEAQ (reference sequence). The CDR3: CASSLGVKDAHQETQYF. DNA of the CDR3: TGTGCCAGCAGCTTAGGGGTGAAAGACGCCCACCAAGAGACCCAGTACTTC.

Ten or more counts support this clonotype. The chain recombines TRBV12-3 or TRBV12-4 with TRBJ2-5; tentative D call: TRBD2 (6 bases). The CDR3 has 15 residues. V was clipped by 5 bases and J by 5 bases, with 18 bases between them. The DNA of the CDR3 is TGTGCCAGCAGTCTCCGGACCGGAGGGTGGGAGACCCAGTACTTC. Protein sequence: CASSLRTGGWETQYF.

In this sample, this clonotype turned up many times. The chain couples TRBV20-1 to TRBJ2-1, with 8 bases that match TRBD2. This CDR3 is 15 amino acids long. Germline V CDR1 and CDR2: DFQATT, SNEGSKA (reference sequence). The J segment lost 5 bases and the V segment lost 5 bases, leaving 11 bases of the junction unmatched. CDR3: CSALYPGTRDNEQFF. DNA for the CDR3: TGCAGTGCTCTCTATCCGGGGACTAGGGACAATGAGCAGTTCTTC.

This clonotype was found many times. This is likely a read error, given that the CDR3 carries no conserved phenylalanine or tryptophan at its end. The DNA is omitted, as the CDR3 cannot be located on it reliably, and the CDR3 follows TCRdb's listing. V gene TRBV20-1 combines with J gene TRBJ2-4. With termini counted, the CDR3 has 13 amino acids. Germline V gene sequence: CDR1 DFQATT, CDR2 SNEGSKA (reference sequence). The CDR3 protein is CSARSGGGQRPLY.

The table lists this clonotype with many counts. This chain joins TRBV29-1 and TRBJ2-1; 12 bases agree with TRBD2. This CDR3 region has 12 residues. J was trimmed by 10 bases and V by 7 bases; bases with no gene match: 5. The germline V gene has CDR1 SQVTM and CDR2 ANQGSEA. The CDR3 DNA sequence: TGCAGCGGCACTAGCGGGGGGCCCGAGCAGTTCTTC. Its protein product is CSGTSGGPEQFF.

This clonotype was observed a few times. V and J are TRBV6-5 and TRBJ2-3; 9 positions match TRBD2. CDR1 and CDR2 (germline): MNHEY, SVGAGI. With V trimmed by 4 bases and J by 1 base, 3 bases remained unmatched. The CDR3 is 15 residues long. CDR3 DNA: TGTGCCAGCAGTTCGCAGCGGGGGGGCACAGATACGCAGTATTTT. Its translation is CASSSQRGGTDTQYF.

This clonotype was found a few times. The chain combines TRBV12-3 or TRBV12-4 with TRBJ2-3; D might be TRBD2 (6 bases). This CDR3 has 15 residues. Trimming stripped 5 bases from V and 2 bases from J, with 14 bases between. CDR3 sequence: CASSPVGGYTDTQYF. Written as DNA, the CDR3 is TGTGCCAGCAGTCCTGTTGGAGGGTACACAGATACGCAGTATTTT.

The genes are TRBV20-1 and TRBJ2-3; maybe TRBD2 (5 bases). CDR1 and CDR2 from the germline V gene are DFQATT and SNEGSKA (reference sequence). V was shortened by 3 bases and J by 4 bases, with 20 bases between the two germline ends. This CDR3 has 16 amino acids. The CDR3: CSASRQRSLEPDTQYF. CDR3 nucleotides: TGCAGTGCTAGTAGGCAGCGGAGTCTAGAACCAGATACGCAGTATTTT.

CDR3 DNA sequence: TGTGCCAGCAGTGAAGACTATAAGTACACCGGGGAGCTGTTTTTT. Translation: CASSEDYKYTGELFF. The chain couples TRBV25-1 to TRBJ2-2, with D maybe TRBD2 (5 bases). CDR3 length equals 15 residues. Trimming removed 2 bases from V and 3 bases from J, with 10 bases in between. Germline V CDR1 and CDR2: MGHDK, SYGVNS.

In its sample, this clonotype was seen a few times. The V and J genes are TRBV20-1 and TRBJ1-6; a possible D gene is TRBD1 (6 bases). The CDR3 spans 14 residues. V was clipped by 3 bases and J by 8 bases, with 14 bases between them. CDR1 is DFQATT, CDR2 SNEGSKA, per germline (reference sequence). CDR3 nucleotide sequence: TGCAGTGCTAGTGCAGGGGAGGGGGATTCACCCCTCCACTTT. It specifies CSASAGEGDSPLHF.

This clonotype showed up just a few times. The chain is built from TRBV6-1 and TRBJ2-2; the match to TRBD1 covers 9 bases. The CDR3 is made up of 15 amino acids. Germline V CDR1 and CDR2: MNHNS, SASEGT. The V and J ends lost 7 bases and 6 bases, in that order; junction bases with no gene match: 9. CDR3 coding DNA: TGTGCCAGCACCCCGGGACAGGGCCATCCCGGGGAGCTGTTTTTT. This gives the protein CASTPGQGHPGELFF.

The rearrangement joins TRBV20-1 to TRBJ2-2; TRBD1 matches at 12 bases. From germline, CDR1 is DFQATT and CDR2 SNEGSKA (reference sequence). This CDR3 spans 19 amino acids. V gave up 5 bases and J gave up 7 bases; unmatched junction bases: 20. The chain's CDR3 is CSARLFKPGQGATGGELFF. DNA for the CDR3: TGCAGTGCTCGATTATTCAAACCGGGACAGGGGGCGACAGGCGGGGAGCTGTTTTTT.

This clonotype was picked up many times. This rearrangement joins TRBV7-2 to TRBJ2-1; a weak D match, TRBD1 (5 bases). In germline, CDR1 is SGHTA, CDR2 FQGNSA. This CDR3 comprises 15 residues. V lost 1 base to trimming and J lost 5 bases, with 12 bases between them. Here the CDR3 reads CASSLDRGGHNEQFF. The DNA of the CDR3 is TGTGCCAGCAGCTTAGATAGGGGTGGTCACAATGAGCAGTTCTTC.

The chain links TRBV20-1 to TRBJ1-5, with D uncertain. Trimming left V 6 bases short and J 10 bases short, with 16 bases between. The CDR3 spans 12 residues. Germline CDR1 and CDR2: DFQATT and SNEGSKA (reference sequence). The CDR3 DNA reads TGCAGTGCATGGACTAAATCAAACCCCCAGCATTTT. Translating it yields CSAWTKSNPQHF.

This clonotype was seen repeatedly, ten times or more. This chain links TRBV7-9 with TRBJ2-2; 9 bases map to TRBD1. The CDR3 extends over 16 amino acids. V trimming: 3 bases; J trimming: 8 bases; junction bases outside the gene matches: 10. Germline lookup yields CDR1 SEHNR and CDR2 FQNEAQ (reference sequence). CDR3 loop: CASSFPPGQGTGELFF. The CDR3, as DNA: TGTGCCAGCAGCTTCCCACCGGGACAGGGAACGGGGGAGCTGTTTTTT.

This clonotype was observed many times. This chain connects TRBV28 to TRBJ1-2; D is perhaps TRBD1 (6 bases). CDR3 length: 17 residues. Germline V CDR1 and CDR2: MDHEN, SYDVKM. The V gene lost 6 bases and the J gene lost 4 bases, with 24 bases spanning the gap. This CDR3 reads CASRTGGGRPTIYGYTF. The CDR3 DNA reads TGTGCCAGCAGAACGGGAGGGGGACGCCCTACGATCTATGGCTACACCTTC.

V is TRBV7-2 and J is TRBJ1-5; TRBD1 is a possible D gene (5 bases). The V gene's germline CDR1 is SGHTA and CDR2 FQGNSA. V lost 5 bases and J 5 bases, leaving 13 bases between the germline ends. The CDR3 runs to 14 residues. CDR3 region: CASSHDSYYQPQHF. CDR3 DNA sequence: TGTGCCAGCAGCCATGACAGCTACTATCAGCCCCAGCATTTT.

This chain connects TRBV7-2 to TRBJ2-1, with 13 bases aligning to TRBD2. The V and J ends lost 5 bases and 7 bases, in that order; junction bases with no gene match: 11. The CDR3 has 17 residues. The germline CDR1 and CDR2 sequences are SGHTA and FQGNSA. CDR3 sequence reads: CASSTTLGTSGVNEQFF. The CDR3 DNA reads as TGTGCCAGCAGCACGACCCTAGGGACTAGCGGGGTTAATGAGCAGTTCTTC. The complete variable domain, with remaining parts taken from reference TRBV7-2 and TRBJ2-1, reads GAGVSQSPSNKVTEKGKDVELRCDPISGHTALYWYRQSLGQGLEFLIYFQGNSAPDKSGLPSDRFSAERTGGSVSTLTIQRTQQEDSAVYLCASSTTLGTSGVNEQFFGPGTRLTVL.

This clonotype was found many times. The chain links TRBV6-2 or TRBV6-3 to TRBJ2-1; D unresolved. The germline V gene has CDR1 MNHEY and CDR2 SVGEGT. CDR3 length: 11 residues. Deletions cut 5 bases from V and 6 bases from J, with 5 bases between. CDR3 coding DNA: TGTGCCAGCAGTGTTCCCAATGAGCAGTTCTTC. Residues: CASSVPNEQFF.

This chain connects TRBV20-1 to TRBJ1-6; D is ambiguous. Trimming removed 0 bases from V and 9 bases from J, with 12 bases in between. Germline values: CDR1 DFQATT, CDR2 SNEGSKA (reference sequence). The CDR3 runs to 14 residues. The CDR3 spells CSAREADEGSPLHF. In nucleotides, the CDR3 is TGCAGTGCTAGAGAGGCAGATGAGGGTTCACCCCTCCACTTT.